This section outlines one T cell receptor beta chain sequence together with its context. The data stem from a study of blood T cell repertoires in COVID-19. Overall study context: Samples came from the United States, Italy and Spain, spanning acute and convalescent COVID-19.

Study processing details: Estimation of nucleated cell counts was performed using reference gene primer amplification. TCRdb's copy holds only in-frame clones and misses some; the assay was immunoSEQ multiplex PCR. That table furnishes V, J and clone size, whereas the DNA furnished D and trimming. Of approximately 200,000 clones in the sample, about 87% were seen once. The specimen sequenced was peripheral blood. The TCR sequence derives from a man between 60 and 75 years old who had recovered from COVID-19.

The CDR3 sequence: CASSPGTGGDQPQHF. The CDR3 region has the DNA TGTGCCAGCTCACCCGGGACAGGGGGCGATCAGCCCCAGCATTTT. This chain uses TRBV18 with TRBJ1-5; 12 bases match TRBD1. With V trimmed by 3 bases and J by 5 bases, 2 bases remained unmatched. Germline V CDR1 and CDR2: KGHSH, LQKENI. The CDR3 contains 15 residues. Based on the CDR3 plus reference TRBV18 and TRBJ1-5, the full variable domain is NAGVMQNPRHLVRRRGQEARLRCSPMKGHSHVYWYRQLPEEGLKFMVYLQKENIIDESGMPKERFSAEFPKEGPSILRIQQVVRGDSAAYFCASSPGTGGDQPQHFGDGTRLSIL.